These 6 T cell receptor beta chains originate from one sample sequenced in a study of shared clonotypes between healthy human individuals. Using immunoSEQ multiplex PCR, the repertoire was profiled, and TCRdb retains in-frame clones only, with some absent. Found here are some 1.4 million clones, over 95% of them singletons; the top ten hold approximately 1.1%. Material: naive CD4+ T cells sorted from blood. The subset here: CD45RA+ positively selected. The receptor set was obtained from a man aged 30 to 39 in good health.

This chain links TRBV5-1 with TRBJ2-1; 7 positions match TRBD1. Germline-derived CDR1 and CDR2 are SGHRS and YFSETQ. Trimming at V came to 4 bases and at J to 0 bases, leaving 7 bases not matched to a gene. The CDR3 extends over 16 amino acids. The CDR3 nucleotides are TGCGCCAGCAGCCACAGGGGAGCGAGCTCCTACAATGAGCAGTTCTTC. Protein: CASSHRGASSYNEQFF.

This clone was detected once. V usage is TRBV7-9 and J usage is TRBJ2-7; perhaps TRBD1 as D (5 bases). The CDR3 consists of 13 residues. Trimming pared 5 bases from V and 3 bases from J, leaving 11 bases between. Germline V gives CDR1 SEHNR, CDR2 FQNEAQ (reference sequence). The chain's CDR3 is CASSPDSYYEQYF. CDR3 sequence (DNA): TGTGCCAGCAGCCCTGACAGTTACTACGAGCAGTACTTC. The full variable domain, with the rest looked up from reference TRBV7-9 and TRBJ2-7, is DTGVSQNPRHKITKRGQNVTFRCDPISEHNRLYWYRQTLGQGPEFLTYFQNEAQLEKSRLLSDRFSAERPKGSFSTLEIQRTEQGDSAMYLCASSPDSYYEQYFGPGTRLTVT.

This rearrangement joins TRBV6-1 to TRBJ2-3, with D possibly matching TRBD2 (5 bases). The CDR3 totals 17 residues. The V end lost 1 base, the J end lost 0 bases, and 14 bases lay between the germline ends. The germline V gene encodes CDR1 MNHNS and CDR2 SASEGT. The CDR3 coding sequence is TGTGCCAGCAGTGAAGTGAGGGTAGTGTGGAGCACAGATACGCAGTATTTT. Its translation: CASSEVRVVWSTDTQYF.

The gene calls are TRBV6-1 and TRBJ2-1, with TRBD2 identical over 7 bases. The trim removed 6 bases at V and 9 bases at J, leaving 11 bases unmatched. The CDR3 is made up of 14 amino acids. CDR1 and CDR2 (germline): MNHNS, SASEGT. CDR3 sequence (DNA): TGTGCCAGCAGCCCTGGACTAGAACGAGGTGAGCAGTTCTTC. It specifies CASSPGLERGEQFF.

Written as DNA, the CDR3 is TGCGCCAGCGCGAGGGTGGCCGGGGCCAACGTCCTGACTTTC. As protein: CASARVAGANVLTF. The genes are TRBV5-1 and TRBJ2-6; a possible D gene is TRBD2 (5 bases). Germline CDR1 reads SGHRS; CDR2 reads YFSETQ. This CDR3 contains 14 residues. The V end was cut by 7 bases, the J end by 4 bases, with 12 bases between.

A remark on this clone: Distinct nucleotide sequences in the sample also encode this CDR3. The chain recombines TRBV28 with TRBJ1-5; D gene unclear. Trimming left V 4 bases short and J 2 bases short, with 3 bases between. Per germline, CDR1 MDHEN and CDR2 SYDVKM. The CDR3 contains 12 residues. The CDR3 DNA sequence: TGTGCCAGCAGTTCTGGCAATCAGCCCCAGCATTTT. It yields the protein CASSSGNQPQHF.